The 25 T cell receptor beta chains given below trace back to one sample, sequenced in a study of breast tumors, draining lymph nodes, adjacent tissues. Axillary draining lymph nodes of breast cancer patients supplied the node samples. One entry per CDR3 protein, called by TCRdb with MiXCR from the multiplex PCR reads. This sample has about 130,000 distinct CDR3 sequences, with around 20% found just once. Sequenced material: axillary lymph node tissue. The receptor set was obtained from a female donor with breast cancer. Some clones in this sample may be carry-over from other donors' samples.

About this clonotype itself: One base away lies a much larger clone, so this may be a sequencing read error. The V and J genes are TRBV6-4 and TRBJ2-3; D gene ambiguous. CDR1 and CDR2 from the germline V gene are MRHNA and SNTAGT. The length of the CDR3 is 16 residues. The CDR3, as DNA: TGTGCCTGCAGTGACTCGACACCAACAGGCACAGATACGCAGTATTTT. Encoded protein: CACSDSTPTGTDTQYF.

This clonotype was observed at least ten times. The rearrangement joins TRBV30 to TRBJ1-2, with 7 bases matching TRBD1. Losses at the gene ends were 2 bases for V and 7 bases for J; bases not matched to a gene: 16. The CDR3 spans 16 residues. CDR1 GTSNPN and CDR2 SVGIG come from the germline V gene (reference sequence). CDR3 sequence (DNA): TGTGCCTGGAGTAGGCCAGGGGGTAGTCTAAGGGGTGGCTACACCTTC. It translates to CAWSRPGGSLRGGYTF.

This clonotype was detected ten times or more. This rearrangement joins TRBV9 to TRBJ2-2; D is perhaps TRBD2 (5 bases). The CDR3 spans 17 residues. V was pared by 5 bases and J by 0 bases, with 17 bases between. From germline, CDR1 is SGDLS and CDR2 YYNGEE. The CDR3, as DNA: TGTGCCAGCAGTTTTCCCCGGGGAGTTCCGAACACCGGGGAGCTGTTTTTT. This encodes CASSFPRGVPNTGELFF.

Points on this clonotype: This could be a read error, since a much larger clone is one nucleotide away. The chain recombines TRBV19 with TRBJ2-2; D may be TRBD2 (5 bases). The CDR3 length is 14 residues. The V gene's germline CDR1 is LNHDA and CDR2 SQIVND (reference sequence). The CDR3 DNA sequence: TGTGCCAGTAGCCCTCGGCCTAACACCGGGGAGCTGTCTTTT. It encodes CASSPRPNTGELSF.

The gene calls are TRBV7-9 and TRBJ1-5; D uncertain. The CDR3 consists of 14 residues. Germline V lookup: CDR1 SEHNR, CDR2 FQNEAQ (reference sequence). The V and J ends lost 5 bases and 4 bases respectively, with 12 bases between them. The DNA for the CDR3 is TGTGCCAGCAGCGCCCAAGGAGTTAATCAGCCCCAGCATTTT. The encoded protein is CASSAQGVNQPQHF.

This clonotype came up many times. The gene calls are TRBV5-5 and TRBJ1-3; possibly TRBD1 for D (6 bases). V was shortened by 5 bases and J by 0 bases, with 21 bases between the two germline ends. Germline-derived CDR1 and CDR2 are SGHKS and YYEKEE (reference sequence). This CDR3 is 18 amino acids long. The CDR3 loop is CASSWAPDSVYSGNTIYF. CDR3 nucleotides: TGTGCCAGCAGTTGGGCCCCGGACAGTGTGTACTCTGGAAACACCATATATTTT.

This clonotype was seen ten or more times. The chain combines TRBV20-1 with TRBJ2-5, with 9 bases that match TRBD1. V was pared by 3 bases and J by 5 bases, with 4 bases of the junction left unmatched. This CDR3 region has 13 residues. Germline V gives CDR1 DFQATT, CDR2 SNEGSKA (reference sequence). CDR3 region: CSARDRGRETQYF. The CDR3 DNA is TGCAGTGCTAGGGACAGGGGAAGGGAGACCCAGTACTTC.

This clonotype was recorded at least ten times. CDR3 coding DNA: TGTGCCAGCAGTGAGGGGACAGGCGGTAATTCACCCCTCCACTTT. Its protein is CASSEGTGGNSPLHF. The chain uses TRBV28 and TRBJ1-6, with 8 bases lining up with TRBD1. The CDR3 is 15 amino acids. V shed 5 bases, J shed 6 bases, and the junction held 6 bases outside the gene matches. Germline CDR1 reads MDHEN; CDR2 reads SYDVKM.

With respect to this clonotype: It may be a read error: a sequence one base away is much more abundant. The V gene is TRBV5-4, the J gene TRBJ1-6, with D uncertain. The V gene lost 4 bases and the J gene lost 11 bases, with 16 bases spanning the gap. Germline CDR1 is SGHNT and CDR2 is YYREEE (reference sequence). The CDR3 has 14 residues. The CDR3 DNA reads TGTGCCAGCAGCCCGCGGATGACCGGTCCACCCCTCCACTTT. It is translated as CASSPRMTGPPLHF.

This clonotype was counted ten times or more. This chain connects TRBV2 to TRBJ2-3, with D hard to call. From germline, CDR1 is SNHLY and CDR2 FYNNEI. V lost 5 bases and J lost 5, with 11 bases in between. The CDR3 covers 13 residues. The CDR3 is CASSSQDLDTQYF. In DNA, the CDR3 is TGTGCCAGCAGTTCTCAGGATTTAGATACGCAGTATTTT.

This clonotype was recorded many times. The genes are TRBV7-6 and TRBJ2-7; possibly TRBD1 for D (6 bases). Deletions cut 1 base from V and 6 bases from J, with 19 bases between. The CDR3 contains 16 residues. CDR1 SGHVS and CDR2 FNYEAQ come from the germline V gene. The CDR3 coding sequence is TGTGCCAGCAGCTTAGGATCACAGGGTACCCTACGCGAGCAGTACTTC. Translation gives CASSLGSQGTLREQYF.

Concerning this clonotype itself: One end of the junction is discordant with germline, which a read error may explain. CDR3 coding DNA: TGTGCCTGGAGTAACAGGGTAGATCAGCTCCAGCATTTT. Protein product: CAWSNRVDQLQHF. The chain is built from TRBV30 and TRBJ1-5; a possible D gene is TRBD1 (6 bases). The CDR3 loop spans 13 amino acids. Germline lookup yields CDR1 GTSNPN and CDR2 SVGIG (reference sequence).

A word on this clonotype: A much bigger clone sits one base away, suggesting this may be a read error. This chain joins TRBV3-1 and TRBJ1-4; D unresolved. Germline V gene data show CDR1 as LGHDT and CDR2 as YNNKEL (reference sequence). The CDR3 is 15 residues long. The CDR3 here is CASSLYLNADEKPFF. The DNA for the CDR3 is TGTGCCAGCAGCCTCTACCTCAACGCGGATGAAAAACCGTTTTTT.

This clonotype was seen at least ten times. This rearrangement joins TRBV6-2 or TRBV6-3 to TRBJ2-7, with 7 bases identical to TRBD2. Germline V gene lookup returns CDR1 MNHEY and CDR2 SVGEGT. Trimming at V came to 6 bases and at J to 1 base, leaving 12 bases not matched to a gene. The CDR3 extends over 16 amino acids. The CDR3 sequence: CASSSRGRAGSYEQYF. In DNA form, the CDR3 reads TGTGCCAGCAGCTCACGGGGGAGGGCCGGTTCCTACGAGCAGTACTTC.

About this clonotype itself: This may be a read error, as it is one base from a much larger clone. The chain has TRBV29-1 and TRBJ2-1, with D perhaps being TRBD1 or TRBD2 (6 bases each). Germline values: CDR1 SQVTM, CDR2 ANQGSEA. Trimming took 8 bases from V and 12 from J, leaving 14 bases between them. CDR3 length: 10 residues. Written as DNA, the CDR3 is TGCAGCTTCCGTCGGGGGCTGCAGTTCTTC. Its protein product is CSFRRGLQFF.

This clonotype appeared a few times. The chain links TRBV28 to TRBJ2-5; D perhaps matches TRBD1 (6 bases). Trimming stripped 6 bases from V and 0 bases from J, with 17 bases between. CDR1 and CDR2 (germline): MDHEN, SYDVKM. This CDR3 spans 16 amino acids. CDR3 loop: CASSPSPTGYQETQYF. In DNA, the CDR3 is TGTGCCAGCAGCCCTAGCCCCACAGGGTACCAAGAGACCCAGTACTTC.

Note on this clonotype: A much larger clone differs by one base, so this may be a read error. The V gene is TRBV3-1, the J gene TRBJ1-2, with a weak D call TRBD1 (5 bases). The germline V gene encodes CDR1 LGHDT and CDR2 YNNKEL (reference sequence). The V end was cut by 4 bases, the J end by 5 bases, with 20 bases between. The CDR3 is 16 amino acids. Written as DNA, the CDR3 is TGTGCCAGCAGCCGAGTTACAGGACCCCCTGGATATGGCTACACCTTC. As protein: CASSRVTGPPGYGYTF.

This clonotype was detected ten times or more. The V gene is TRBV4-2, the J gene TRBJ1-2, with TRBD1 matching over 7 bases. The germline CDR1 and CDR2 sequences are LGHNA and YNFKEQ. The CDR3 sequence is 13 residues long. Germline trimming cut 1 base from V and 8 bases from J; bases unmatched to any gene: 4. CDR3 sequence reads: CASSQVTGEGYTF. Written as DNA, the CDR3 is TGTGCCAGCAGCCAAGTCACAGGGGAAGGCTACACCTTC.

This clonotype was observed a handful of times. The chain links TRBV28 to TRBJ1-4; D perhaps matches TRBD1 (6 bases). V gave up 7 bases and J gave up 3 bases, with 18 bases separating them. Per the germline V gene, CDR1 is MDHEN and CDR2 is SYDVKM. This CDR3 region has 16 residues. The CDR3 loop is CASTPLLTGSNEKLFF. In DNA, the CDR3 is TGTGCCAGCACCCCTCTTTTGACAGGCTCTAATGAAAAACTGTTTTTT.

This chain joins TRBV6-5 and TRBJ2-1; 12 nucleotides line up with TRBD2. Per germline, CDR1 MNHEY and CDR2 SVGAGI. The J segment lost 1 base and the V segment lost 5 bases, leaving 15 bases of the junction unmatched. The CDR3 extends over 20 amino acids. CDR3 in amino acids: CASSRRLAGASGGSYNEQFF. The CDR3 bases are TGTGCCAGCAGTAGACGACTAGCGGGGGCTTCGGGGGGATCCTACAATGAGCAGTTCTTC.

This clonotype was seen more than once but under ten times. CDR3 DNA sequence: TGTGCCAGCAAAAGCCCCTCGAGGGGGGCAGGCGCAGATACGCAGTATTTT. Encoded protein: CASKSPSRGAGADTQYF. This chain joins TRBV27 and TRBJ2-3; the D gene could be TRBD1 or TRBD2 (6 bases each). The germline V gene has CDR1 MNHEY and CDR2 SMNVEV (reference sequence). The CDR3 is 17 amino acids. The V and J ends lost 7 bases and 4 bases respectively, with 24 bases between them.

Note on this clonotype: A read error may explain this, as a much larger clone is one base away. The CDR3 does not end in the conserved phenylalanine or tryptophan, so this is likely a read error. The DNA for the CDR3 is TGTGCCAGTAGAGGGGGAGCTCAGTCACCCCTCCACTCT. It specifies CASRGGAQSPLHS. The gene calls are TRBV19 and TRBJ1-6; possibly TRBD1 for D (6 bases). The CDR3 extends over 13 amino acids. Germline CDR1 reads LNHDA; CDR2 reads SQIVND (reference sequence). Trimming removed 6 bases from V and 10 bases from J, with 13 bases in between.

With respect to this clonotype: A read error is possible here, since a much larger clone lies one base away. The chain joins TRBV12-3 or TRBV12-4 to TRBJ2-1, with 14 bases lining up with TRBD2. V lost 4 bases and J lost 14; bases outside the gene matches: 13. The CDR3 contains 16 residues. This CDR3 reads CASSSPGTSGSGAEFF. The CDR3 bases are TGTGCCAGCAGTTCCCCGGGGACTAGCGGGAGTGGAGCTGAGTTCTTC.

This clonotype showed up many times. The rearrangement links TRBV11-2 to TRBJ2-7; 7 nucleotides line up with TRBD2. CDR1 and CDR2 from the germline V gene are SGHAT and FQNNGV. Trimming removed 4 bases from V and 3 bases from J; junction bases left unmatched: 12. The CDR3 sequence is 16 residues long. The CDR3 loop is CASSYEARGSYYEQYF. Written as DNA, the CDR3 is TGTGCCAGCAGCTACGAAGCTCGCGGGAGTTACTACGAGCAGTACTTC.

The rearrangement links TRBV7-6 to TRBJ1-1; 7 bases are a match to TRBD1. V lost 4 bases and J lost 3; bases outside the gene matches: 8. The CDR3 is 15 residues long. In germline, CDR1 is SGHVS, CDR2 FNYEAQ. This chain's CDR3 is CASSSGGYTDTEAFF. For the CDR3, the DNA is TGTGCCAGCAGCTCAGGGGGGTATACGGACACTGAAGCTTTCTTT.